One TCR beta chain is described in this entry. This sample was included in a study of blood T cells in healthy people across ages. For the second PCR, which ran for 7 to 11 cycles, a sample-barcoded 5' primer and a J-beta primer mix were used. Every sample produced at least 3 million CDR3-containing paired-end reads. TCRdb passed the 5' RACE reads through MiXCR, listing each CDR3 protein once. Of hundreds of thousands of distinct CDR3 sequences in the sample, roughly 48% were seen once. This CDR3 region has 15 residues. Germline V CDR1 and CDR2: SQVTM, ANQGSEA. V was trimmed by 2 bases and J by 0 bases, leaving 11 bases between them.

This chain joins TRBV29-1 and TRBJ2-4, with D perhaps TRBD1 (5 bases). The sequenced material came from blood. The TCR was taken from a man of 80 years or more in good health. CDR3 region: CSVESRVRAKNIQYF. CDR3 DNA sequence: TGCAGCGTTGAAAGCAGGGTGCGAGCCAAAAACATTCAGTACTTC.